This entry lists 31 T cell receptor beta chains sequenced from one sample in a study of OX40 agonist ivuxolimab in advanced cancers. TCRdb's table, derived via immunoSEQ multiplex PCR, lists solely in-frame clones and lacks some. The sample records about 76,000 clones, around 90% being singletons. The input for sequencing was CD4+ or CD8+ T cells sorted from blood, taken in a trial of the OX40 agonist ivuxolimab. The receptor source for this set is an adult with an advanced solid tumor such as melanoma, head and neck, liver or kidney cancer.

The gene calls are TRBV27 and TRBJ2-1; 9 bases are shared with TRBD2. The germline V gene encodes CDR1 MNHEY and CDR2 SMNVEV (reference sequence). V shed 2 bases and J 3 bases; nucleotides not matched to a gene: 2. The CDR3 runs to 15 residues. In DNA, the CDR3 is TGTGCCAGCAGTTTAAGTAGCGGGAGCTACAATGAGCAGTTCTTC. Translating gives CASSLSSGSYNEQFF.

The chain employs TRBV5-1 and TRBJ1-1; D remains unclear. The CDR3 covers 12 residues. CDR1 and CDR2 (germline): SGHRS, YFSETQ. The ends were cut back, 0 bases at V and 5 bases at J, with 5 bases in the middle. CDR3 DNA sequence: TGCGCCAGCAGCTTGGTAGGGACTGAAGCTTTCTTT. Encoded protein: CASSLVGTEAFF. Complete variable domain (other parts from reference TRBV5-1 and TRBJ1-1): KAGVTQTPRYLIKTRGQQVTLSCSPISGHRSVSWYQQTPGQGLQFLFEYFSETQRNKGNFPGRFSGRQFSNSRSEMNVSTLELGDSALYLCASSLVGTEAFFGQGTRLTVV.

The V and J genes are TRBV19 and TRBJ1-1; D perhaps matches TRBD1 (5 bases). V was trimmed by 3 bases and J by 4 bases, leaving 12 bases between them. The CDR3 consists of 14 residues. Germline V gene sequence: CDR1 LNHDA, CDR2 SQIVND (reference sequence). Written as DNA, the CDR3 is TGTGCCAGTAGTATCCGGGGGTTGGGCACTGAAGCTTTCTTT. Translation gives CASSIRGLGTEAFF.

The V call is TRBV7-9, the J call TRBJ2-3; 9 bases match TRBD2. The ends lost 1 base at V and 3 bases at J; junction bases unmatched: 5. The CDR3 has 16 amino acids. Germline values: CDR1 SEHNR, CDR2 FQNEAQ (reference sequence). The CDR3 nucleotides are TGTGCCAGCAGCTTAGGTGCGACTAGCGGAACAGATACGCAGTATTTT. It is translated as CASSLGATSGTDTQYF.

V and J are TRBV5-6 and TRBJ2-5; D is unclear. V gave up 3 bases and J gave up 1 base, with 13 bases separating them. Germline loops: CDR1 SGHDT, CDR2 YYEEEE. The CDR3 extends over 15 amino acids. In DNA form, the CDR3 reads TGTGCCAGCAGCTCACTGGATGCGGTCCAAGAGACCCAGTACTTC. Translated: CASSSLDAVQETQYF. Complete variable domain (other parts from reference TRBV5-6 and TRBJ2-5): DAGVTQSPTHLIKTRGQQVTLRCSPKSGHDTVSWYQQALGQGPQFIFQYYEEEERQRGNFPDRFSGHQFPNYSSELNVNALLLGDSALYLCASSSLDAVQETQYFGPGTRLLVL.

This chain connects TRBV10-3 to TRBJ1-1, with a weak D call TRBD1 (5 bases). The CDR3 covers 12 residues. V gave up 0 bases and J gave up 8 bases, with 7 bases separating them. The germline V gene has CDR1 ENHRY and CDR2 SYGVKD. CDR3 in DNA: TGTGCCATCAGTGAGTCGGGGGGGGAAGCTTTCTTT. It translates to CAISESGGEAFF.

V gene TRBV9 combines with J gene TRBJ2-1; TRBD2 matches 7 bases. Looked up from germline, CDR1 is SGDLS and CDR2 is YYNGEE. Losses at the gene ends were 0 bases for V and 3 bases for J; bases not matched to a gene: 6. The CDR3 has 16 residues. CDR3 coding DNA: TGTGCCAGCAGCGTAGCCATCTCTAGCGGCTACAATGAGCAGTTCTTC. It is translated as CASSVAISSGYNEQFF.

The chain employs TRBV27 and TRBJ2-1; D possibly corresponds to TRBD2 (5 bases). The V end lost 7 bases, the J end lost 5 bases, and 6 bases lay between the germline ends. Germline CDR1 MNHEY, CDR2 SMNVEV (reference sequence). The CDR3 totals 11 residues. CDR3 protein: CASIGDNEQFF. The DNA for the CDR3 is TGTGCCAGCATCGGGGACAATGAGCAGTTCTTC.

The chain employs TRBV4-2 and TRBJ1-4; 7 nucleotides line up with TRBD1. Germline loops: CDR1 LGHNA, CDR2 YNFKEQ. This CDR3 is 16 amino acids long. Trimming at V came to 1 base and at J to 7 bases, leaving 9 bases not matched to a gene. CDR3 in amino acids: CASSQGPTGRREKLFF. The CDR3 DNA is TGTGCCAGCAGCCAAGGACCGACAGGGAGGCGTGAAAAACTGTTTTTT.

This clone has just one count. V and J are TRBV6-1 and TRBJ2-7; D tentatively reads TRBD1 or TRBD2 (5 bases each). The V gene's germline CDR1 is MNHNS and CDR2 SASEGT. V lost 8 bases and J 5 bases, leaving 13 bases between the germline ends. This CDR3 has 12 amino acids. The CDR3, as DNA: TGTGCCAGCGAGGGGATGGGGAACGAGCAGTACTTC. Its protein is CASEGMGNEQYF.

V and J are TRBV5-1 and TRBJ2-5, with TRBD2 identical over 8 bases. V shed 5 bases and J 5 bases; nucleotides not matched to a gene: 11. The CDR3 has 15 amino acids. The germline V gene has CDR1 SGHRS and CDR2 YFSETQ. The CDR3 here is CASSFIAGRVETQYF. CDR3 DNA sequence: TGCGCCAGCAGTTTTATAGCCGGGAGGGTGGAGACCCAGTACTTC. The full variable domain, rest sourced from reference TRBV5-1 and TRBJ2-5, is KAGVTQTPRYLIKTRGQQVTLSCSPISGHRSVSWYQQTPGQGLQFLFEYFSETQRNKGNFPGRFSGRQFSNSRSEMNVSTLELGDSALYLCASSFIAGRVETQYFGPGTRLLVL.

The chain couples TRBV7-9 to TRBJ1-2; D remains ambiguous. Germline lookup yields CDR1 SEHNR and CDR2 FQNEAQ (reference sequence). With 0 bases removed from V and 2 bases from J, the gap between germline ends came to 4 bases. The CDR3 is made up of 13 amino acids. The CDR3 DNA sequence: TGTGCCAGCAGCTTAGCTCTCAACTATGGCTACACCTTC. Translated, it gives CASSLALNYGYTF.

Only a few counts were recorded for this clone. The V gene is TRBV6-1, the J gene TRBJ1-4, with 8 bases that match TRBD1. This CDR3 comprises 14 residues. V lost 8 bases to trimming and J lost 4 bases; unmatched junction nucleotides: 6. The V gene's germline CDR1 is MNHNS and CDR2 SASEGT. The CDR3 bases are TGTGCCAGCGGGCTACAGGGGGTTAATGAAAAACTGTTTTTT. It codes for CASGLQGVNEKLFF.

This rearrangement joins TRBV4-1 to TRBJ2-1; D possibly corresponds to TRBD1 (5 bases). The germline V gene encodes CDR1 MGHRA and CDR2 YSYEKL. Trimming pared 4 bases from V and 8 bases from J, leaving 18 bases between. This CDR3 is built from 15 residues. CDR3 loop: CASSLGDRGWYEQFF. In DNA form, the CDR3 reads TGCGCCAGCAGCCTTGGAGACAGAGGTTGGTATGAGCAGTTCTTC.

The chain uses TRBV30 and TRBJ2-5; D is unresolved. The ends were cut back, 0 bases at V and 5 bases at J, with 10 bases in the middle. The CDR3 runs 13 residues. Germline assignment: CDR1 GTSNPN and CDR2 SVGIG (reference sequence). The CDR3 region has the DNA TGTGCCTGGAGTGTAGGCGGACCGGAGACCCAGTACTTC. This gives the protein CAWSVGGPETQYF.

The genes are TRBV10-2 and TRBJ1-5; D unresolved. The CDR3 is made up of 14 amino acids. Trimming removed 6 bases from V and 2 bases from J, with 11 bases in between. The V gene's germline CDR1 is WSHSY and CDR2 SAAADI. The CDR3 bases are TGCGCCAGCAGCTTCGACGGGCGCAATCAGCCCCAGCATTTT. It encodes CASSFDGRNQPQHF.

The rearrangement links TRBV19 to TRBJ2-7, with 7 bases lining up with TRBD2. The V gene's germline CDR1 is LNHDA and CDR2 SQIVND (reference sequence). CDR3 size: 15 residues. Trimming at V came to 4 bases and at J to 0 bases, leaving 6 bases not matched to a gene. The CDR3 loop reads CASSTELAASYEQYF. Written as DNA, the CDR3 is TGTGCCAGTAGTACGGAGCTAGCGGCCTCCTACGAGCAGTACTTC.

This clone was seen just once. This chain links TRBV9 with TRBJ1-3; D may be TRBD1 (6 bases). The germline V and J ends were trimmed by 0 bases and 2 bases, with 9 bases remaining between them. Per the germline V gene, CDR1 is SGDLS and CDR2 is YYNGEE. The CDR3 loop spans 15 amino acids. CDR3 DNA sequence: TGTGCCAGCAGCGTAGGACAGGCCCCTGGAAACACCATATATTTT. It yields the protein CASSVGQAPGNTIYF.

The chain links TRBV2 to TRBJ1-3, with TRBD1 matching over 7 bases. Germline-derived CDR1 and CDR2 are SNHLY and FYNNEI. There are 15 residues in the CDR3. J was trimmed by 4 bases and V by 4 bases; bases with no gene match: 7. The chain's CDR3 is CASSGPGQLGNTIYF. CDR3 coding DNA: TGTGCCAGCAGTGGGCCGGGACAGCTAGGAAACACCATATATTTT.

Note on this clone: One end of the junction does not line up with germline, which may come from a read error. V and J are TRBV7-9 and TRBJ2-7; 7 bases are a match to TRBD1. Germline-derived CDR1 and CDR2 are SEHNR and FQNEAQ (reference sequence). The CDR3 runs 12 residues. CDR3: CASSTKGQEPYF. In DNA form, the CDR3 reads TGTGCCAGCAGCACAAAAGGACAGGAGCCGTACTTC.

V and J are TRBV10-3 and TRBJ2-7, with no clear D. CDR1 and CDR2 from the germline V gene are ENHRY and SYGVKD. Between the trimmed V and J ends, which lost 11 bases and 4 bases, there was a span of 21 bases. This CDR3 spans 14 amino acids. Here the CDR3 reads CAVSLGYYPYEQYF. CDR3 nucleotide sequence: TGTGCCGTATCCCTCGGCTATTACCCGTACGAGCAGTACTTC.

The chain carries TRBV10-2 and TRBJ1-1, with D hard to call. V lost 0 bases, J lost 3 bases, and 8 bases lay in between. Germline assignment: CDR1 WSHSY and CDR2 SAAADI. The CDR3 is 14 residues long. CDR3 coding DNA: TGCGCCAGCAGTGAGTCTCAGGTAGACACTGAAGCTTTCTTT. Its translation is CASSESQVDTEAFF.

The chain employs TRBV7-6 and TRBJ1-3; D is unclear. Germline CDR1 and CDR2: SGHVS and FNYEAQ. The CDR3 runs to 16 residues. Trimming removed 2 bases from V and 0 bases from J, with 11 bases in between. The CDR3 DNA is TGTGCCAGCAGCTTAATGACGGGAGCCTCTGGAAACACCATATATTTT. Protein: CASSLMTGASGNTIYF.

The J gene is TRBJ2-7, the V gene TRBV11-2; D unresolved. The germline gives CDR1 SGHAT, CDR2 FQNNGV. The CDR3 covers 14 residues. The V end lost 2 bases, the J end lost 3 bases, and 11 bases lay between the germline ends. CDR3 DNA: TGTGCCAGCAGCTTATGGCAGTCTGGCTACGAGCAGTACTTC. It specifies CASSLWQSGYEQYF.

The CDR3: CASSLWLGGTDTQYF. The CDR3 nucleotides are TGTGCCAGCAGCTTGTGGTTAGGGGGCACAGATACGCAGTATTTT. The V and J genes are TRBV5-4 and TRBJ2-3; D possibly corresponds to TRBD1 (5 bases). With 1 base removed from V and 1 base from J, the gap between germline ends came to 10 bases. Germline V gene lookup returns CDR1 SGHNT and CDR2 YYREEE (reference sequence). The CDR3 is made up of 15 amino acids.

V and J are TRBV6-6 and TRBJ1-1; 9 nucleotides match TRBD1. V lost 6 bases, J lost 2 bases, and 10 bases stayed unmatched. Germline loops: CDR1 MNHNY, CDR2 SVGAGI (reference sequence). The CDR3 contains 16 residues. This chain's CDR3 is CASSTGQGRVNTEAFF. CDR3 DNA: TGTGCCAGCAGCACCGGACAGGGGCGAGTAAACACTGAAGCTTTCTTT.

The count of this clone is one. The V gene is TRBV5-8, the J gene TRBJ1-5; 7 bases match TRBD1. Trimming removed 2 bases from V and 4 bases from J; junction bases left unmatched: 6. This CDR3 is 15 amino acids long. Germline values: CDR1 SGHTS, CDR2 YDEGEE. The CDR3 nucleotides are TGTGCCAGCAGCTTTAGTAGGGGGCTGAATCAGCCCCAGCATTTT. Its translation is CASSFSRGLNQPQHF.

Only one count was recorded for this clone. The V gene is TRBV27, the J gene TRBJ2-5; perhaps TRBD2 as D (6 bases). V lost 4 bases to trimming and J lost 5 bases, with 11 bases between them. The CDR3 is made up of 13 amino acids. Germline lookup yields CDR1 MNHEY and CDR2 SMNVEV (reference sequence). CDR3 bases: TGTGCCAGCAGTTGGGCTAGCGAGGAGACCCAGTACTTC. Its translation is CASSWASEETQYF.

J is TRBJ2-7 and V is TRBV2; D is possibly TRBD2 (7 bases). CDR3 length equals 14 residues. Trimming shortened V by 9 bases and J by 3 bases, and 18 bases separated the two germline ends. Germline V CDR1 and CDR2: SNHLY, FYNNEI. CDR3 region: CARGGAAGNYEQYF. As DNA, the CDR3 is TGTGCCAGAGGGGGAGCAGCGGGGAACTACGAGCAGTACTTC.

V gene TRBV11-2 combines with J gene TRBJ1-2, with D unresolved. V lost 6 bases and J 2 bases, leaving 4 bases between the germline ends. The CDR3 contains 11 residues. CDR1 SGHAT and CDR2 FQNNGV come from the germline V gene. The CDR3 DNA sequence: TGTGCCAGCAGTTCCAACTATGGCTACACCTTC. Its protein is CASSSNYGYTF.

The chain joins TRBV9 to TRBJ2-3, with unresolved D. Germline V gene lookup returns CDR1 SGDLS and CDR2 YYNGEE. V lost 4 bases and J 2 bases, leaving 5 bases between the germline ends. The CDR3 consists of 12 residues. The CDR3 spells CASSPDTDTQYF. The CDR3 region has the DNA TGTGCCAGCAGCCCTGACACAGATACGCAGTATTTT. The variable domain in full, completed from reference TRBV9 and TRBJ2-3, reads DSGVTQTPKHLITATGQRVTLRCSPRSGDLSVYWYQQSLDQGLQFLIQYYNGEERAKGNILERFSAQQFPDLHSELNLSSLELGDSALYFCASSPDTDTQYFGPGTRLTVL.